The sequence of this T cell receptor beta chain was determined in a study of T-cell reconstitution after alpha-beta-depleted transplantation in children. Whole-study results and caveats: T-cell numbers and diversity, one year after transplant, stemmed largely from T cells that were newly produced. Several hundred expanded graft clones reportedly were the source of alpha-beta T cells about two months after transplant. Surviving recipient T cells and intrathymic progenitors accounted for some patients' high TCRbeta diversity at day 60.

Remarks on this clonotype: Its antigen is unidentified.

During its preparation, the TCRbeta library received unique molecular identifiers. MiXCR, applied by TCRdb to the PCR reads, yields one record per CDR3 protein. The sample holds 200,000 to 300,000 distinct CDR3 sequences, roughly 25% seen once. After removal of 5 bases from V and 0 bases from J, the junction contained 3 bases not matched to a gene. This CDR3 spans 14 amino acids. Germline V CDR1 and CDR2: DFQATT, SNEGSKA (reference sequence). This material consisted of PBMCs, taken before TCRalphabeta/CD19-depleted stem cell transplant. The chain carries TRBV20-1 and TRBJ2-4, with TRBD1 matching over 8 bases. This TCR came from a girl aged 2 to 10 with Fanconi anemia, due to receive a stem cell transplant. The CDR3 region has the DNA TGCAGTGCTCTGGACAGGGTAGCCAAAAACATTCAGTACTTC. Its protein product is CSALDRVAKNIQYF.